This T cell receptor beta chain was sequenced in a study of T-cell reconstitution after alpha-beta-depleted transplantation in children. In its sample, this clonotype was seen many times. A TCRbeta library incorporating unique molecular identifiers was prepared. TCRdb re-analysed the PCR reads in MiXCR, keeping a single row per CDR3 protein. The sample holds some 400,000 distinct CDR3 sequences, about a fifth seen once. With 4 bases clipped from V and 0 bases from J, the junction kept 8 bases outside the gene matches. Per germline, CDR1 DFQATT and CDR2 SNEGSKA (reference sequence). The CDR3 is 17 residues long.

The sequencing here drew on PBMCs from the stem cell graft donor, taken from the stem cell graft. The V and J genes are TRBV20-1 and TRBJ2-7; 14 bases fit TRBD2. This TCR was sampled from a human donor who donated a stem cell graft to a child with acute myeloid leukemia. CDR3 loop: CSANSGTSGRFSYEQYF. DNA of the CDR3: TGCAGTGCTAATTCCGGGACTAGCGGGAGATTCTCCTACGAGCAGTACTTC.